This T cell receptor (beta chain) was retrieved from a study of blood T cell repertoires in COVID-19. Germline V gene lookup returns CDR1 MNHEY and CDR2 SVGAGI. V lost 6 bases and J 0 bases, leaving 13 bases between the germline ends. This CDR3 is 15 amino acids long. The repertoire was sequenced with immunoSEQ multiplex PCR; TCRdb's copy has only in-frame clones and lacks some. The sample has hundreds of thousands of clones; more than 75% are singletons. The sequence came from a man older than 75 with acute or convalescent COVID-19. This chain connects TRBV6-5 to TRBJ2-3; a weak D match, TRBD1 (5 bases). Sequencing was done on a sample of peripheral blood. The CDR3 protein is CASSQQVFSTDTQYF. The CDR3 DNA reads as TGTGCCAGCAGCCAACAGGTCTTTAGCACAGATACGCAGTATTTT.